The present T cell receptor (beta chain) was sequenced within a study of response to subunit inactivated influenza vaccine. Regarding the study as a whole: Authors suggested few new T cells are recruited by each seasonal influenza vaccination.

At least ten counts were recorded for this clonotype. What it binds is not known. With 7 bases clipped from V and 0 bases from J, the junction kept 8 bases outside the gene matches. CDR3 length: 17 residues. TCRdb reprocessed the RT-PCR reads with MiXCR, giving one entry per CDR3 protein. Among 560,000 or so distinct CDR3 sequences listed, about 7.6% were seen once. Here the sequenced sample was PBMCs from blood, taken less than 30 months after vaccination. This chain connects TRBV12-3 or TRBV12-4 to TRBJ2-1, with 11 nucleotides matching TRBD2. The clonotype originates from a man between 50 and 75 years old who received an inactivated influenza vaccine. The CDR3 spells CASNPGLAAGSYNEQFF. For the CDR3, the DNA is TGTGCCAGCAACCCGGGACTAGCGGCCGGCTCCTACAATGAGCAGTTCTTC.